This TCR beta chain was documented in a study of T cell changes during pregnancy in multiple sclerosis. Generated by immunoSEQ multiplex PCR, the TCRdb table keeps only in-frame clones and is missing some. Among tens of thousands of clones, around 91% were seen once, and the ten largest hold under 0.75%. V dropped 4 bases and J dropped 10; count of bases not matched to a gene: 7. The CDR3 has 15 amino acids. Germline V CDR1 and CDR2: MGHRA, YSYEKL. The sample in question was CD4+ T cells from peripheral blood mononuclear cells, obtained in the second trimester of pregnancy. This TCR was sampled from a female donor in good health, enrolled as a control in a pregnancy study. The V call is TRBV4-1, the J call TRBJ1-6, with 10 bases lining up with TRBD1. CDR3 region: CASSRAGTGESPLHF. The CDR3 nucleotides read TGCGCCAGCAGCCGAGCCGGGACAGGGGAGTCACCCCTCCACTTT.